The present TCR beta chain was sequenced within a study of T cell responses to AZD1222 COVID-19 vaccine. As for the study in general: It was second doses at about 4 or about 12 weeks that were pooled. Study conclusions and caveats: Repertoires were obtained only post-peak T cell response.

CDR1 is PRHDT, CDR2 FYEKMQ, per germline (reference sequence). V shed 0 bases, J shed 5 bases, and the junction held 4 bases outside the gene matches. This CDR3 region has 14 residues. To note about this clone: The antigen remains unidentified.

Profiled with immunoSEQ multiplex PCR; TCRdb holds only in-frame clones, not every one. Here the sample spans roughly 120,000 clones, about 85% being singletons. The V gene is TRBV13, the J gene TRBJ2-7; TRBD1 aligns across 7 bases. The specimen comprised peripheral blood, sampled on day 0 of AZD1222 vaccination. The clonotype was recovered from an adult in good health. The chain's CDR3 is CASSLGDRDHEQYF. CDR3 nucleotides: TGTGCCAGCAGCTTAGGCGACAGGGACCACGAGCAGTACTTC.